The 13 T cell receptor beta chains below come from one sample, sequenced in a study of regulatory T cells in long-lasting Graves disease. CDR3 regions were amplified by Arm-PCR using iRepertoire HTBI primers to build TCR beta libraries. A single record per CDR3 protein comes from TCRdb applying MiXCR to the multiplex PCR reads. Of about 440,000 distinct CDR3 sequences listed, roughly 15% are singletons. Time point defined: newly diagnosed GD, antithyroid drugs for less than 3 months. PBMC RNA was the source of the TCR library. This sample was also put to use in a study of T cells in Graves' hyperthyroidism and ophthalmopathy.

This sample comprised peripheral blood mononuclear cells (PBMCs), obtained at new diagnosis, from a patient treated with antithyroid drugs. Every receptor here comes from a woman between 18 and 30 years old with Graves disease.

The chain couples TRBV12-3 or TRBV12-4 to TRBJ2-1; D unresolved. Trimming removed 2 bases from V and 15 bases from J, with 8 bases in between. This CDR3 contains 10 residues. Here the CDR3 reads CASSLLGPFF. CDR3 DNA: TGTGCCAGCAGTTTACTAGGTCCGTTCTTC.

This clonotype was recorded at least ten times. The chain has TRBV29-1 and TRBJ2-7; 10 nucleotides line up with TRBD2. Germline assignment: CDR1 SQVTM and CDR2 ANQGSEA. V shed 7 bases and J 6 bases; nucleotides not matched to a gene: 6. The CDR3 consists of 12 residues. CDR3 protein: CSGTSGAGEQYF. The CDR3 DNA sequence: TGCAGCGGTACTAGCGGGGCGGGCGAGCAGTACTTC.

This clonotype has more than one count but fewer than ten. The V call is TRBV6-1, the J call TRBJ1-5; D is perhaps TRBD1 (5 bases). Trimming left V 6 bases short and J 2 bases short, with 14 bases between. Germline CDR1 reads MNHNS; CDR2 reads SASEGT. CDR3 length: 15 amino acids. CDR3 sequence: CASRLTDGGNQPQHF. The DNA of the CDR3 is TGTGCCAGCAGGCTGACAGATGGTGGCAATCAGCCCCAGCATTTT.

The genes are TRBV30 and TRBJ2-4; D is perhaps TRBD1 (5 bases). The CDR3 runs to 13 residues. Germline assignment: CDR1 GTSNPN and CDR2 SVGIG (reference sequence). With 5 bases removed from V and 0 bases from J, the gap between germline ends came to 8 bases. CDR3 in amino acids: CAWGHVAKNIQYF. Written as DNA, the CDR3 is TGTGCCTGGGGACACGTAGCCAAAAACATTCAGTACTTC.

This clonotype was observed a handful of times. The chain joins TRBV6-4 to TRBJ2-6; no definite D call. From germline, CDR1 is MRHNA and CDR2 SNTAGT. Deletions cut 5 bases from V and 1 base from J, with 3 bases between. The CDR3 contains 13 residues. In DNA form, the CDR3 reads TGTGCCAGCAGTACTTCTGGGGCCAACGTCCTGACTTTC. Translation: CASSTSGANVLTF.

This clonotype was recorded a few times. The chain joins TRBV20-1 to TRBJ1-1; the D gene is possibly TRBD1 (6 bases). Trimming left V 0 bases short and J 5 bases short, with 13 bases between. The germline V gene encodes CDR1 DFQATT and CDR2 SNEGSKA (reference sequence). The CDR3 sequence is 14 residues long. The chain's CDR3 is CSARDSGDWTEAFF. The CDR3 DNA is TGCAGTGCTAGAGACTCAGGGGATTGGACTGAAGCTTTCTTT.

This clonotype was seen ten or more times. V gene TRBV7-6 combines with J gene TRBJ2-4; D might be TRBD1 or TRBD2, each matching 6 bases. The length of the CDR3 is 17 residues. V was shortened by 4 bases and J by 0 bases, with 16 bases between the two germline ends. Germline CDR1 is SGHVS and CDR2 is FNYEAQ. In DNA, the CDR3 is TGTGCCAGCAGCTCAGGAACAGGGAGGTCAGCCAAAAACATTCAGTACTTC. This codes for CASSSGTGRSAKNIQYF.

This clonotype has a handful of counts. Germline is not matched at one junction end, which may reflect a read error. The CDR3 DNA reads as TGTGCCAGCAGCTTGGTCCGCTCGACTGTATCCTACGAGCAGTACTTC. Translated: CASSLVRSTVSYEQYF. The genes are TRBV5-1 and TRBJ2-7, with D hard to call. Germline V gene sequence: CDR1 SGHRS, CDR2 YFSETQ. This CDR3 is 16 amino acids long.

In its sample, this clonotype was seen many times. The gene calls are TRBV11-2 and TRBJ1-2; possible D gene TRBD1, 5 bases. V was pared by 2 bases and J by 1 base, with 11 bases between. The CDR3 has 15 residues. Per the germline V gene, CDR1 is SGHAT and CDR2 is FQNNGV. The CDR3 is CASSLQGDLNYGYTF. For the CDR3, the DNA is TGTGCCAGCAGCTTACAGGGCGACCTTAACTATGGCTACACCTTC.

In its sample, this clonotype was seen a few times. V usage is TRBV6-1 and J usage is TRBJ1-4; 7 bases are shared with TRBD1. Germline values: CDR1 MNHNS, CDR2 SASEGT. CDR3 size: 14 residues. With V trimmed by 6 bases and J by 3 bases, 4 bases remained unmatched. Written as DNA, the CDR3 is TGTGCCAGCAGGAGGACAGGCTCTAATGAAAAACTGTTTTTT. Its protein is CASRRTGSNEKLFF.

Comments on this clonotype: A much larger clone differs from this one at a single base, so this may be a read error. The gene calls are TRBV2 and TRBJ2-1; 7 nucleotides agree with TRBD1. This CDR3 comprises 16 residues. The germline gives CDR1 SNHLY, CDR2 FYNNEI. The CDR3 protein is CASSLLRDSPYNDQFF. The CDR3 DNA sequence: TGTGCCAGCAGTCTACTCCGGGACAGCCCCTACAATGATCAGTTCTTC. Based on the CDR3 plus reference TRBV2 and TRBJ2-1, the full variable domain is EPEVTQTPSHQVTQMGQEVILRCVPISNHLYFYWYRQILGQKVEFLVSFYNNEISEKSEIFDDQFSVERPDGSNFTLKIRSTKLEDSAMYFCASSLLRDSPYNDQFFGPGTRLTVL.

Many counts were recorded for this clonotype. This chain uses TRBV20-1 with TRBJ2-1, with TRBD2 matching 12 bases. Germline-derived CDR1 and CDR2 are DFQATT and SNEGSKA (reference sequence). V trimming: 5 bases; J trimming: 8 bases; junction bases outside the gene matches: 16. The CDR3 totals 17 residues. The CDR3 protein is CSAYLPASGRALDEQFF. The CDR3 DNA reads as TGCAGTGCTTACCTTCCGGCTAGCGGGAGGGCCCTGGATGAGCAGTTCTTC.

This clonotype was counted many times. V usage is TRBV27 and J usage is TRBJ2-7, with TRBD2 matching 7 bases. Germline trimming cut 7 bases from V and 3 bases from J; bases unmatched to any gene: 18. The CDR3 has 17 amino acids. Germline V gives CDR1 MNHEY, CDR2 SMNVEV (reference sequence). The CDR3 bases are TGTGCCAGCATTCTATTTCAGGAGTCTAGCGGAAACTACGAGCAGTACTTC. Translated, it gives CASILFQESSGNYEQYF.